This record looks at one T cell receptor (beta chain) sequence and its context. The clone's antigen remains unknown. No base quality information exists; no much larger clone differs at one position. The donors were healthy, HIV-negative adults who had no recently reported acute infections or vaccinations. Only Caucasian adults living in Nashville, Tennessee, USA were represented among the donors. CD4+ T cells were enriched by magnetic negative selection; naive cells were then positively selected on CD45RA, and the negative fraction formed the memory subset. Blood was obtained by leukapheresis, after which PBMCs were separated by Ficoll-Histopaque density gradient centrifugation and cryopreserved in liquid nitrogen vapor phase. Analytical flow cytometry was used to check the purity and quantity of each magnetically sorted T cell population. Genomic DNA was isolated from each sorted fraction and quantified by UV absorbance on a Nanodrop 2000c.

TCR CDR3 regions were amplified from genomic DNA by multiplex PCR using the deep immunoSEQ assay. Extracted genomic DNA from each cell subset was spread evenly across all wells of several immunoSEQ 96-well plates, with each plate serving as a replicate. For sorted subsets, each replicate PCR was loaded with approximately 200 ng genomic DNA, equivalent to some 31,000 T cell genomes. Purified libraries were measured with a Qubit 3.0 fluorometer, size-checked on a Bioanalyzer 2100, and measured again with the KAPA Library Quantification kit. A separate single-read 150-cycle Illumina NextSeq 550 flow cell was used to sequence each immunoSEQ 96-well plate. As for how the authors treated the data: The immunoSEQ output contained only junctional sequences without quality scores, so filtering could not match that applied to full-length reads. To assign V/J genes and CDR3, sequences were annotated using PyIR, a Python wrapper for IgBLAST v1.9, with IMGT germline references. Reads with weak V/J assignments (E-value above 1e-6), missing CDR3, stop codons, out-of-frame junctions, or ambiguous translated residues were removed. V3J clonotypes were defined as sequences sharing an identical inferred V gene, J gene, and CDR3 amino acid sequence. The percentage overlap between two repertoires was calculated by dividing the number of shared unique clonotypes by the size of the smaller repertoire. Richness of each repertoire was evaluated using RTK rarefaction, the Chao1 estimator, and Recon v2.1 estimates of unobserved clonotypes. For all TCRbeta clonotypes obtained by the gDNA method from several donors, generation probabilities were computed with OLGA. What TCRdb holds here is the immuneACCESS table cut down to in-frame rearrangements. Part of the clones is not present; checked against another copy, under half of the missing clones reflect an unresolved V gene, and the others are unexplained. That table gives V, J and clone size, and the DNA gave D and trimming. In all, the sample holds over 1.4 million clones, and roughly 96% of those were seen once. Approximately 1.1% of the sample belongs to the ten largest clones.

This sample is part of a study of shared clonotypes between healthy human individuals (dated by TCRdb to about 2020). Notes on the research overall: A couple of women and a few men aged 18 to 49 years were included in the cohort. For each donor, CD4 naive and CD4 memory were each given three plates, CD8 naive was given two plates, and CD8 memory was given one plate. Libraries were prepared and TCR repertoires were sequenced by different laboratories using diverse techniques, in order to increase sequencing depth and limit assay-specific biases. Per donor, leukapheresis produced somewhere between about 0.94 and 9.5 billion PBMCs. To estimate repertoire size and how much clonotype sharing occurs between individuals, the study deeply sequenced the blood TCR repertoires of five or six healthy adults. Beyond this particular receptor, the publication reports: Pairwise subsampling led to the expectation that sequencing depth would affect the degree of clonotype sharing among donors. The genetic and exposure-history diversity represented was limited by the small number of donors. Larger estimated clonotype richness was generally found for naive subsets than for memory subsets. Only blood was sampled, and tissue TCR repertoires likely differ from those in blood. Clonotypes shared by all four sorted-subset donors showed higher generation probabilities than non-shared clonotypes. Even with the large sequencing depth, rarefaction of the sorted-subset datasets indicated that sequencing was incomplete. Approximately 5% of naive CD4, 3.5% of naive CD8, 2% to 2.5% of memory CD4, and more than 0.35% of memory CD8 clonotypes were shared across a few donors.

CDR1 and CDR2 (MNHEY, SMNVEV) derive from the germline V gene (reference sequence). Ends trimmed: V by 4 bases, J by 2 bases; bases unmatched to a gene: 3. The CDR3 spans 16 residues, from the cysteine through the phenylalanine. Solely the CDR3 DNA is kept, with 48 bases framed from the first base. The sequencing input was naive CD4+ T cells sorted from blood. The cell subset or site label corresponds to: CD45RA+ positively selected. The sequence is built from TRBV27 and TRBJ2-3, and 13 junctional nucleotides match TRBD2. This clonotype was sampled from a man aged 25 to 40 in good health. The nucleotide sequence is TGTGCCAGCAGTTCGGGACTAGCGGGACTCACAGATACGCAGTATTTT. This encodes CASSSGLAGLTDTQYF.